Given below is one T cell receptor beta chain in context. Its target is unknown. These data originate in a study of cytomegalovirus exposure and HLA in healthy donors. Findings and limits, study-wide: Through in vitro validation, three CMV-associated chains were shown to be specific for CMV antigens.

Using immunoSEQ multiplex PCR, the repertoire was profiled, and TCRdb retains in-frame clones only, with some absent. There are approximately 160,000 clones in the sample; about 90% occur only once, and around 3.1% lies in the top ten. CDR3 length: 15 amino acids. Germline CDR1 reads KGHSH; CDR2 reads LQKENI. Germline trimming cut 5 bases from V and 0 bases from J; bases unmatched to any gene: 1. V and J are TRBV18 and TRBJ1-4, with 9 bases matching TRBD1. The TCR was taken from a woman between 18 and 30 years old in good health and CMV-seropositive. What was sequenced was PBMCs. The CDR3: CASSDRGSTNEKLFF. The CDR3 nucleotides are TGTGCCAGCTCAGACAGGGGGTCAACTAATGAAAAACTGTTTTTT. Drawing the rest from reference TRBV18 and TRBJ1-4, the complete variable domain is NAGVMQNPRHLVRRRGQEARLRCSPMKGHSHVYWYRQLPEEGLKFMVYLQKENIIDESGMPKERFSAEFPKEGPSILRIQQVVRGDSAAYFCASSDRGSTNEKLFFGSGTQLSVL.